These T cell receptor beta chains were read from a single sample in a study of shared clonotypes between healthy human individuals. Clones were read by immunoSEQ multiplex PCR, and TCRdb kept only the in-frame ones, dropping some. This sample yields 2 million to 2.5 million clones, of which more than 85% are seen a single time; about 0.37% belongs to the top ten. Sequencing input: naive CD4+ T cells from PBMCs. The source is a man between 18 and 29 years old in good health. Some clones in this sample may be carry-over from other donors' samples. The conserved cysteine and the conserved F or W are not part of the CDR3 here. Each record gives: J gene, V gene, CDR3 protein.

j_call: TRBJ2-1
v_call: TRBV7-9
cdr3_aa: ASSLGTLISYNEQF

j_call: TRBJ2-1
v_call: TRBV5-8
cdr3_aa: ASSLEWTSGSYNEQF

j_call: TRBJ1-5
v_call: TRBV7-4
cdr3_aa: ASSLNPRGTNQPQH

j_call: TRBJ2-1
v_call: TRBV9
cdr3_aa: ASSAPGTSGYNEQF

j_call: TRBJ1-5
v_call: TRBV28
cdr3_aa: ASMGETGPPQSQH

j_call: TRBJ2-7
v_call: TRBV2
cdr3_aa: ASSVGPQGWNEQY

j_call: TRBJ2-1
v_call: TRBV10-1
cdr3_aa: ASSPTTGGLEDNEQF

j_call: TRBJ2-7
v_call: TRBV9
cdr3_aa: ASSVGLVHEQY

j_call: TRBJ2-1
v_call: TRBV7-2
cdr3_aa: ASSLSGRPYNEQF

j_call: TRBJ1-3
v_call: TRBV6-1
cdr3_aa: ASSREAWAGNTIY

j_call: TRBJ2-7
v_call: TRBV27
cdr3_aa: ASSSGTTPYEQY

j_call: TRBJ2-1
v_call: TRBV4-2
cdr3_aa: ASSQDRASDPYNEQF

j_call: TRBJ1-2
v_call: TRBV5-1
cdr3_aa: ASSGSLNYGYT

j_call: TRBJ2-4
v_call: TRBV4-1
cdr3_aa: ASSQAGTYEGIQY

j_call: TRBJ2-2
v_call: TRBV5-4
cdr3_aa: ASSSGSITGELF